Sequencing of this TCR beta chain was carried out in a study of cytomegalovirus exposure and HLA in healthy donors. The study ran its PCR with 60 Vbeta and 13 Jbeta primers. TCRdb's copy holds only in-frame clones and misses some; the assay was immunoSEQ multiplex PCR. The data hold approximately 92,000 clones, with 55% to 75% observed a single time. The CDR3 loop spans 14 amino acids. Germline CDR1 is LGHNA and CDR2 is YSLEER. V shed 0 bases and J shed 7 bases, with 9 bases lying between them. Those who donated were healthy bone marrow donors. The source is a man aged 45 to 65 in good health and CMV-seronegative. The rearrangement joins TRBV4-3 to TRBJ2-2; D remains unclear. Sequenced sample: PBMCs. As DNA, the CDR3 is TGCGCCAGCAGCCAAGAGATGAGGATCGGGGAGCTGTTTTTT. Amino acid sequence: CASSQEMRIGELFF.